This is a list of T cell receptor beta chains from one sample in a study of blood T cell repertoires in COVID-19. Repertoires were generated with immunoSEQ multiplex PCR, while TCRdb's copy carries only in-frame clones and drops some. This table has more than 200,000 clones, approximately 86% appearing once. Material for sequencing was peripheral blood. These receptor sequences come from a man younger than 45 with active or convalescent COVID-19. Both conserved end residues are part of each CDR3. Each record gives: D gene, clone size, J gene, V gene, CDR3 DNA, CDR3 protein. The D gene is left open where the match is weak. Clone size is given for some rows only: seen once, a few or many times, or a class if the clone is expanded.

TRBD1 once TRBJ2-7 TRBV19 TGTGCCAGTAGCGGGACAGGGTTCTCCTACGAGCAGTACTTC CASSGTGFSYEQYF
- - TRBJ2-3 TRBV6-5 TGTGCCAGGACTACAGATACGCAGTATTTT CARTTDTQYF
- - TRBJ1-4 TRBV6-6 TGTGCCAGCAGTTACGGCCAGGCGCCTACTAATGAAAAACTGTTTTTT CASSYGQAPTNEKLFF
- - TRBJ2-1 TRBV11-2 TGTGCCAGCAGCTCCAGAACTGACTACCTTAATGAGCAGTTCTTC CASSSRTDYLNEQFF
TRBD2 - TRBJ2-7 TRBV5-1 TGCGCCAGCAATCGGGAAGCGGGGTCCTACGAGCAGTACTTC CASNREAGSYEQYF
TRBD2 once TRBJ2-1 TRBV5-6 TGTGCCAGCAGCTTGGCAGGCCGGGGCGGGGGATACAATGAGCAGTTCTTC CASSLAGRGGGYNEQFF
TRBD2 - TRBJ2-5 TRBV4-1 TGCGCCAGCAGCCTGGGGGGCGGGGGGCCCCAAGAGACCCAGTACTTC CASSLGGGGPQETQYF
- - TRBJ1-1 TRBV20-1 TGCAGTGCTAGTGATTCAGAGGGCCGCACTGAAGCTTTCTTT CSASDSEGRTEAFF
- - TRBJ1-5 TRBV5-8 TGTGCCAGCAGCTTGGAACCCTGGGGCGATAGCAATCAGCCCCAGCATTTT CASSLEPWGDSNQPQHF
- once TRBJ1-1 TRBV6-6 TGTGCCAGCAGGATCTCAAGGACAGCTGCGAACACTGAAGCTTTCTTT CASRISRTAANTEAFF
TRBD1 - TRBJ1-1 TRBV29-1 TGCAGCGCAGGGACAGGGGCGTATGTGAACACTGAAGCTTTCTTT CSAGTGAYVNTEAFF
- - TRBJ2-7 TRBV4-1 TGCGCCAGCAGCCAAGATGGACTTGAGGCACCGTACGAGCAGTACTTC CASSQDGLEAPYEQYF
TRBD1 - TRBJ1-5 TRBV6-4 TGTGCCAGCAGTGAAGGGACAGGGTCATTCCCCCAGCATTTT CASSEGTGSFPQHF
TRBD2 - TRBJ2-7 TRBV7-9 TGTGCCAGCAGCTTAGTGACTAGCGTGTCCTACGAGCAGTACTTC CASSLVTSVSYEQYF
- - TRBJ2-7 TRBV30 TGTGCCTGTTCGACCGGGACACTTACCTACGAGCAGTACTTC CACSTGTLTYEQYF
TRBD1 - TRBJ1-5 TRBV6-5 TGTGCCAGCAGTTTCCTGGACAGGGCACCTGATCAGCCCCAGCATTTT CASSFLDRAPDQPQHF
- - TRBJ1-5 TRBV7-8 TGTGCCAGCAGCTTGACAGGTGACAATCAGCCCCAGCATTTT CASSLTGDNQPQHF
TRBD1 once TRBJ1-5 TRBV14 TGTGCCAGCAGCCAAATCTGGGACAGGGATTATCAGCCCCAGCATTTT CASSQIWDRDYQPQHF
TRBD1 - TRBJ1-3 TRBV6-6 TGTGCCAGTTACCAGGACAGGATAATAGGAAACACCATATATTTT CASYQDRIIGNTIYF
- - TRBJ2-7 TRBV6-1 TGTGCCAGCAGTGAATCCAGTCCTGCAGTTTACGAGCAGTACTTC CASSESSPAVYEQYF
TRBD1 - TRBJ2-1 TRBV7-9 TGTGCCAGCAGCTTAGCGGGACAGGGTTTCAATGAGCAGTTCTTC CASSLAGQGFNEQFF
TRBD2 many TRBJ2-3 TRBV27 TGTGCCAGCAGTTTGGGACTAGCGGGGGCCGTCACAGATACGCAGTATTTT CASSLGLAGAVTDTQYF
TRBD1 - TRBJ1-4 TRBV19 TGTGCCACATACAACAGGGGGACTGAAAAACTGTTTTTT CATYNRGTEKLFF
- - TRBJ1-5 TRBV7-8 TGTGCCAGCAGCTTATTTGCGGTACGCTATAGCAATCAGCCCCAGCATTTT CASSLFAVRYSNQPQHF
- - TRBJ2-2 TRBV7-2 TGTGCCAGCAGCTCATCTACTGCCGGGGAGCTGTTTTTT CASSSSTAGELFF
- - TRBJ2-7 TRBV19 TGTGCCAGTAGTATAGGGCAGTCGCAACAGCAGTACTTC CASSIGQSQQQYF
- - TRBJ1-3 TRBV6-5 TGTGCCAGCAGTTCAGACAGCTCTGGAAACACCATATATTTT CASSSDSSGNTIYF
TRBD1 - TRBJ1-4 TRBV9 TGTGCCAGCAGCGTAAAGGGGGCCTCTAATGAAAAACTGTTTTTT CASSVKGASNEKLFF
TRBD1 - TRBJ1-2 TRBV3-1/TRBV3-2 TGTGCCAGCAGCCACCTTATGTCGGACAGGGCTGACTATGGCTACACCTTC CASSHLMSDRADYGYTF